Listed here are 21 T cell receptor beta chains from one sample, sequenced in a study of radiation and T cells in renal cell carcinoma. Specified time point: blood 2 weeks post-SBRT. Treatment noted: 15 Gy SBRT to primary tumor, nephrectomy 4 weeks later. Generated by immunoSEQ multiplex PCR, the TCRdb table keeps only in-frame clones and is missing some. The sample lists roughly 130,000 clones; 88% were seen once. The source material was blood, sampled from a patient whose treatment included radiotherapy and nephrectomy. These receptors were obtained from a woman aged 70-85 years with renal cell carcinoma.

The chain uses TRBV28 and TRBJ2-2, with 7 bases that match TRBD1. Germline values: CDR1 MDHEN, CDR2 SYDVKM. V shed 6 bases, J shed 5 bases, and the junction held 9 bases outside the gene matches. The CDR3 has 15 residues. The CDR3 DNA reads TGTGCCAGCAGGGAGACAGGGAAGGTTACCGGGGAGCTGTTTTTT. Its translation is CASRETGKVTGELFF.

The J gene is TRBJ2-7, the V gene TRBV19, with a tentative D call TRBD1 (7 bases). The CDR3 contains 11 residues. V dropped 5 bases and J dropped 11 bases, with 13 bases sitting between them. The germline CDR1 and CDR2 sequences are LNHDA and SQIVND (reference sequence). CDR3 in amino acids: CASSLTGRKYF. In nucleotides, the CDR3 is TGTGCCAGTAGTTTGACAGGGAGGAAGTACTTC.

With respect to this clone: Mismatch with germline at one junction end may stem from a read error. The V call is TRBV6-6, the J call TRBJ1-2, with D hard to call. From germline, CDR1 is MNHNY and CDR2 SVGAGI (reference sequence). This CDR3 spans 13 amino acids. DNA for the CDR3: TGTGCCAGCAGCCCCTTATCAACATATGGGTACACCTTC. Translated, it gives CASSPLSTYGYTF.

This clone showed up just once. This rearrangement joins TRBV19 to TRBJ1-3; 8 bases match TRBD1. Germline CDR1 and CDR2: LNHDA and SQIVND (reference sequence). The trim removed 3 bases at V and 4 bases at J, leaving 2 bases unmatched. The CDR3 consists of 14 residues. The CDR3 loop reads CASSMGQEGNTIYF. Written as DNA, the CDR3 is TGTGCCAGTAGTATGGGACAGGAGGGAAACACCATATATTTT.

The chain is built from TRBV9 and TRBJ2-3; the match to TRBD2 covers 8 bases. The V gene's germline CDR1 is SGDLS and CDR2 YYNGEE. This CDR3 has 15 residues. J gave up 3 bases and V 0 bases, and 3 bases lay outside the gene matches. The CDR3 protein is CASSVDSGGTDTQYF. The CDR3 DNA sequence: TGTGCCAGCAGCGTAGACAGCGGGGGAACAGATACGCAGTATTTT.

J is TRBJ2-7 and V is TRBV2, with 8 nucleotides matching TRBD2. The germline gives CDR1 SNHLY, CDR2 FYNNEI. The CDR3 loop spans 15 amino acids. V lost 7 bases to trimming and J lost 4 bases; unmatched junction nucleotides: 12. CDR3 in DNA: TGTGCCAGCACATTTGGTGGCGGGGGGTTGTACGAGCAGTACTTC. Its translation: CASTFGGGGLYEQYF.

The V and J genes are TRBV5-1 and TRBJ1-4; D ambiguous. Trimming pared 1 base from V and 8 bases from J, leaving 18 bases between. Germline CDR1 is SGHRS and CDR2 is YFSETQ. The CDR3 consists of 16 residues. CDR3 residues: CASSLSAGAREEKLFF. The CDR3 nucleotides are TGCGCCAGCAGCTTGTCGGCGGGCGCGCGGGAAGAAAAACTGTTTTTT.

The genes are TRBV28 and TRBJ1-1; the match to TRBD1 covers 8 bases. The CDR3 is 16 amino acids. Germline values: CDR1 MDHEN, CDR2 SYDVKM. Trimming at V came to 5 bases and at J to 3 bases, leaving 11 bases not matched to a gene. The CDR3 protein is CASSPRTGTRDTEAFF. CDR3 nucleotide sequence: TGTGCCAGCAGTCCCCGGACAGGGACAAGGGACACTGAAGCTTTCTTT.

The rearrangement links TRBV9 to TRBJ2-2; the D call may be TRBD1 or TRBD2 (5 bases each). Per the germline V gene, CDR1 is SGDLS and CDR2 is YYNGEE. The CDR3 consists of 14 residues. V was clipped by 0 bases and J by 5 bases, with 8 bases between them. Here the CDR3 DNA reads TGTGCCAGCAGCGTAGTGGGGGAGACCGGGGAGCTGTTTTTT. Protein: CASSVVGETGELFF.

The chain uses TRBV9 and TRBJ2-7; D call uncertain. This CDR3 is built from 14 residues. V lost 0 bases, J lost 6 bases, and 13 bases lay in between. Germline CDR1 SGDLS, CDR2 YYNGEE. CDR3 in amino acids: CASSVVPDRGEQYF. The CDR3 nucleotides read TGTGCCAGCAGCGTAGTTCCGGACCGCGGCGAGCAGTACTTC.

The chain joins TRBV6-1 to TRBJ2-3, with a weak D call TRBD1 (6 bases). The V and J ends lost 6 bases and 1 base respectively, with 11 bases between them. The CDR3 spans 14 residues. Germline V gene sequence: CDR1 MNHNS, CDR2 SASEGT. Written as DNA, the CDR3 is TGTGCCAGCAGCCTGGGACAACGCACAGATACGCAGTATTTT. Translated, it gives CASSLGQRTDTQYF.

V gene TRBV27 combines with J gene TRBJ2-2; 13 positions agree with TRBD2. CDR1 MNHEY and CDR2 SMNVEV come from the germline V gene (reference sequence). This CDR3 has 18 amino acids. The V and J ends lost 5 bases and 0 bases, in that order; junction bases with no gene match: 6. This chain's CDR3 is CASSLGTSGAANTGELFF. DNA of the CDR3: TGTGCCAGCAGTCTCGGGACTAGCGGGGCAGCGAACACCGGGGAGCTGTTTTTT.

This clone has more than one count but fewer than ten. The chain joins TRBV5-6 to TRBJ1-1; D perhaps matches TRBD1 (5 bases). CDR3 length: 13 amino acids. Germline V gives CDR1 SGHDT, CDR2 YYEEEE. V was cut by 0 bases and J by 4 bases, with 7 bases left in between. As DNA, the CDR3 is TGTGCCAGCAGCTTGGGGAGGGGCACTGAAGCTTTCTTT. It encodes CASSLGRGTEAFF.

The genes are TRBV21-1 and TRBJ1-6; the D call in the table, TRBD1, was not verified against the DNA. TRBV21-1 constitutes a pseudogene. The CDR3 totals 17 residues. CDR3 DNA sequence: TGTGCCAGCAGCAAAGCTGGACAGGGGGATGATAATTCACCCCTCCACTTT. Encoded protein: CASSKAGQGDDNSPLHF.

This clone was found once. This chain joins TRBV6-5 and TRBJ2-5; weak D call: TRBD2 (7 bases). The germline V gene encodes CDR1 MNHEY and CDR2 SVGAGI. This CDR3 is 14 amino acids long. V was shortened by 6 bases and J by 4 bases, with 15 bases between the two germline ends. CDR3 loop: CASRPGGGGETQYF. The CDR3 bases are TGTGCCAGCAGACCTGGGGGAGGGGGAGAGACCCAGTACTTC.

Only a few counts were recorded for this clone. This chain links TRBV7-9 with TRBJ1-5; tentatively, D is TRBD1 (5 bases). V dropped 5 bases and J dropped 1 base, with 9 bases sitting between them. Germline V CDR1 and CDR2: SEHNR, FQNEAQ (reference sequence). The CDR3 has 14 residues. The CDR3 DNA follows: TGTGCCAGCAGCCACTCAGGGAGCAATCAGCCCCAGCATTTT. Amino acids: CASSHSGSNQPQHF.

The V gene is TRBV19, the J gene TRBJ1-2; 7 bases map to TRBD1. The germline V gene encodes CDR1 LNHDA and CDR2 SQIVND (reference sequence). The CDR3 consists of 12 residues. The V gene end was trimmed by 10 bases and the J gene end by 5 bases; junction bases not matched to a gene: 7. The CDR3: CAMEDREYGYTF. CDR3 coding DNA: TGTGCCATGGAAGACAGGGAGTATGGCTACACCTTC.

V gene TRBV19 combines with J gene TRBJ1-2; a weak D match, TRBD1 (5 bases). Trimming cost V 6 bases and J 7 bases, with 12 bases left between them. The CDR3 loop spans 12 amino acids. Looked up from germline, CDR1 is LNHDA and CDR2 is SQIVND (reference sequence). CDR3: CASSLRGGGYTF. In DNA, the CDR3 is TGTGCCAGTAGCCTCCGTGGGGGTGGCTACACCTTC.

V and J are TRBV5-6 and TRBJ2-3, with a tentative D call TRBD1 (5 bases). Trimming pared 0 bases from V and 3 bases from J, leaving 14 bases between. This CDR3 is 16 amino acids long. Germline-derived CDR1 and CDR2 are SGHDT and YYEEEE. The CDR3 DNA sequence: TGTGCCAGCAGCTTGGCCGGACAATCGTGGACAGATACGCAGTATTTT. Amino acid sequence: CASSLAGQSWTDTQYF.

This chain links TRBV2 with TRBJ2-5; D unclear. Matching the DNA end better, TRBJ2-7 makes the J call doubtful. The CDR3 has 14 amino acids. The germline V gene has CDR1 SNHLY and CDR2 FYNNEI. The CDR3 region has the DNA TGTGCCAGCAGTGAGTCACTCCTTTCCTACGAGCAGTACTTC. Its protein is CASSESLLSYEQYF.

V and J are TRBV5-8 and TRBJ1-1; unclear D gene. The CDR3 runs to 11 residues. The ends were cut back, 5 bases at V and 11 bases at J, with 13 bases in the middle. CDR1 and CDR2 (germline): SGHTS, YDEGEE. The CDR3 loop is CASRWTGDAFF. The CDR3 nucleotides read TGTGCCAGCAGGTGGACTGGTGATGCTTTCTTT. The entire variable domain, with the rest obtained from reference TRBV5-8 and TRBJ1-1, is as follows: EAGVTQSPTHLIKTRGQQATLRCSPISGHTSVYWYQQALGLGLQFLLWYDEGEERNRGNFPPRFSGRQFPNYSSELNVNALELEDSALYLCASRWTGDAFFGQGTRLTVV.